This entry features one T cell receptor (beta chain) sequence. Its antigen is unknown. These data belong to a study of Tregs in tolerant kidney transplant recipients. The study, taken as a whole, reports: Findings come from small patient numbers and require larger validation. This study did not directly address biological reproducibility.

CD4+CD25+CD127- Tregs, CD4+CD25- non-Tregs, CD4 and CD8 cells were sorted. The protocol was immunoSEQ multiplex PCR, while the TCRdb copy is restricted to in-frame clones and leaves out a portion. The table records some 70,000 clones, about four fifths of them present only once. The CDR3 extends over 14 amino acids. V gave up 2 bases and J gave up 2 bases, with 9 bases separating them. CDR1 and CDR2 (germline): SGHVS, FQNEAQ. This chain joins TRBV7-8 and TRBJ2-5; D gene uncertain. Source material: CD4+ T cells from blood. This receptor was identified in a human donor in good health. CDR3 bases: TGTGCCAGCAGCTTATCCACGAAACAAGAGACCCAGTACTTC. Protein product: CASSLSTKQETQYF.